The present T cell receptor (beta chain) was sequenced within a study of control samples from healthy donors and cancer patients. CDR1 SQVTM and CDR2 ANQGSEA come from the germline V gene. The CDR3 length is 14 residues. Trimming removed 5 bases at V and 0 bases at J, with 10 bases between. Generated by immunoSEQ multiplex PCR, the TCRdb table keeps only in-frame clones and is missing some. The sample lists 100,000 to 150,000 clones; roughly 90% were seen once. A few counts support this clone. This sequence joins TRBV29-1 and TRBJ1-4; possibly TRBD1 for D (5 bases). This TCR was sampled from a man aged 18 to 29 in good health. The material sequenced was blood. The CDR3 loop is CSVKRGSTNEKLFF. CDR3 sequence (DNA): TGCAGCGTTAAAAGGGGCTCAACTAATGAAAAACTGTTTTTT. The entire variable domain, with the rest obtained from reference TRBV29-1 and TRBJ1-4, is as follows: SAVISQKPSRDICQRGTSLTIQCQVDSQVTMMFWYRQQPGQSLTLIATANQGSEATYESGFVIDKFPISRPNLTFSTLTVSNMSPEDSSIYLCSVKRGSTNEKLFFGSGTQLSVL.